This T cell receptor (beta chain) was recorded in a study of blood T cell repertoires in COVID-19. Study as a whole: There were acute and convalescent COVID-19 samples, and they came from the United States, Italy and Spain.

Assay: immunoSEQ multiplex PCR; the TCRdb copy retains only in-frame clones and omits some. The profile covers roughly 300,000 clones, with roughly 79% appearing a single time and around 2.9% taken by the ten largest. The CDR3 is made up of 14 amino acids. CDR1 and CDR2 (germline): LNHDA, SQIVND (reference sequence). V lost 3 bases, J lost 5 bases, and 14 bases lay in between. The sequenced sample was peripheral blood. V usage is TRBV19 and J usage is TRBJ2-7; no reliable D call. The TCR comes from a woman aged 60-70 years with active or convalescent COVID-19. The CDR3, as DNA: TGTGCCAGTAGTATTGAAGTTGCCCGGGACGAGCAGTACTTC. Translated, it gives CASSIEVARDEQYF. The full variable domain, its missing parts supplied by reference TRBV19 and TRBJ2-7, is DGGITQSPKYLFRKEGQNVTLSCEQNLNHDAMYWYRQDPGQGLRLIYYSQIVNDFQKGDIAEGYSVSREKKESFPLTVTSAQKNPTAFYLCASSIEVARDEQYFGPGTRLTVT.